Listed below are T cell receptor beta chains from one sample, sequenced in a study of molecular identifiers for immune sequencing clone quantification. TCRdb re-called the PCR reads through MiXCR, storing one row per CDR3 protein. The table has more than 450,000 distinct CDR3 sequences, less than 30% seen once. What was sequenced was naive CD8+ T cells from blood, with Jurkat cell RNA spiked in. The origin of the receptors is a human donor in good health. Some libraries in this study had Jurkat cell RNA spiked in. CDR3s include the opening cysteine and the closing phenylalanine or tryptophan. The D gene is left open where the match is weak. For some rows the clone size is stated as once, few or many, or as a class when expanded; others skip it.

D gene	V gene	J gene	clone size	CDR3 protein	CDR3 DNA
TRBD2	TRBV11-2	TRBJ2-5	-	CASSFRAGVGETQYF	TGTGCCAGCAGCTTCCGGGCGGGAGTGGGGGAGACCCAGTACTTC
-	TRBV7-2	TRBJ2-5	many	CASSKRGLNQETQYF	TGTGCCAGCAGCAAAAGGGGATTAAACCAAGAGACCCAGTACTTC
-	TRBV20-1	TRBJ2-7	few	CSARVDLRSPYEQYF	TGCAGTGCTAGAGTAGACTTAAGGTCTCCCTACGAGCAGTACTTC
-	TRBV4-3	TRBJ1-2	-	CASSQDEGRNYGYTF	TGCGCCAGCAGCCAAGACGAGGGGAGAAACTATGGCTACACCTTC
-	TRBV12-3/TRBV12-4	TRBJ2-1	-	CASSFPSATREQFF	TGTGCCAGCAGTTTCCCGTCTGCTACTCGGGAGCAGTTCTTC
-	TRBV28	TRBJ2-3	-	CASSPDEGDTQYF	TGTGCCAGCAGCCCCGATGAGGGAGATACGCAGTATTTT
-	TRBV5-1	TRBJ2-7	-	CASSLAVGTYEQYF	TGCGCCAGCAGCTTGGCGGTGGGGACCTACGAGCAGTACTTC
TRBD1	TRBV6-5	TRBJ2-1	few	CASTGPTGGREQFF	TGTGCCAGCACAGGGCCGACAGGGGGACGTGAGCAGTTCTTC
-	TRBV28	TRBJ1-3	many	CASSYVSGNTIYF	TGTGCCAGCAGTTATGTCTCTGGAAACACCATATATTTT
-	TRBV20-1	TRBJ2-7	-	CSAIAGLRTYEQYF	TGCAGTGCTATTGCGGGACTGCGAACCTACGAGCAGTACTTC
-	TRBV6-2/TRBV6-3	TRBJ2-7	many	CASSYSPGPYEQYF	TGTGCCAGCAGTTACTCGCCGGGCCCCTACGAGCAGTACTTC
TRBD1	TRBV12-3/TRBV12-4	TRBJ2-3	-	CASSHPVQGDLDTQYF	TGTGCCAGCAGTCACCCAGTACAGGGGGATTTAGATACGCAGTATTTT
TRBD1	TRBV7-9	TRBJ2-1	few	CASSRGQTVQYNEQFF	TGTGCCAGCAGCCGGGGACAGACGGTACAATACAATGAGCAGTTCTTC
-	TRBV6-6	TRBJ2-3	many	CASSYSLGSYSTDTQYF	TGTGCCAGCAGTTACTCGCTCGGATCTTATAGCACAGATACGCAGTATTTT
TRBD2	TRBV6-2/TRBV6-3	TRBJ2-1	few	CASSYSLAGYGEQFF	TGTGCCAGCAGTTACTCGCTAGCGGGGTACGGGGAGCAGTTCTTC
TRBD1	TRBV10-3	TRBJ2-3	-	CAISVRTGDPATQYF	TGTGCCATCAGTGTTCGGACAGGGGATCCAGCTACGCAGTATTTT
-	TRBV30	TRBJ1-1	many	CAWSVPSIMGEAFF	TGTGCCTGGAGTGTACCGAGCATCATGGGGGAAGCTTTCTTT
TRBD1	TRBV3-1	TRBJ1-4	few	CASSPPGQGFGEKLFF	TGTGCCAGCAGCCCGCCGGGACAGGGATTTGGGGAAAAACTGTTTTTT
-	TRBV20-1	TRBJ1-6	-	CSARGEASAYNSPLHF	TGCAGTGCTAGAGGGGAGGCTAGTGCCTATAATTCACCCCTCCACTTT
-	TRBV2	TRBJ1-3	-	CASKWESGNTIYF	TGTGCCAGCAAATGGGAATCTGGAAACACCATATATTTT
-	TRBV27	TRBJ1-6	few	CASSSTTSGVGESPLHF	TGTGCCAGCAGTTCAACAACCTCTGGCGTGGGGGAATCACCCCTCCACTTT
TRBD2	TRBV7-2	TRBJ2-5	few	CASSLALAGGLETQYF	TGTGCCAGCAGCTTAGCACTAGCGGGGGGGTTGGAGACCCAGTACTTC
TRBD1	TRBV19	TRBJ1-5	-	CASSVGTGGFDQPQHF	TGTGCCAGTAGTGTCGGGACAGGGGGCTTCGATCAGCCCCAGCATTTT
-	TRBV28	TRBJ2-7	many	CASSITLSSYEQYF	TGTGCCAGCAGTATTACACTGAGCTCCTACGAGCAGTACTTC
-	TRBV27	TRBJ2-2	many	CASRLVSSNTGELFF	TGTGCCAGCCGCCTTGTTAGCTCTAACACCGGGGAGCTGTTTTTT
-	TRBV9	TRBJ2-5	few	CASSVVAGPSGETQYF	TGTGCCAGCAGCGTAGTGGCAGGGCCCTCGGGGGAGACCCAGTACTTC
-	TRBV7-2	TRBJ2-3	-	CASSLEGGSADTQYF	TGTGCCAGCAGCTTAGAAGGGGGGAGCGCAGATACGCAGTATTTT
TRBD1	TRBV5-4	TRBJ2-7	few	CASTKGGTGVPEQYF	TGTGCCAGCACCAAGGGTGGGACAGGGGTACCCGAGCAGTACTTC
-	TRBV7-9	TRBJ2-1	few	CASSLSISEVSNEQFF	TGTGCCAGCAGCTTAAGTATTAGCGAGGTTTCCAATGAGCAGTTCTTC
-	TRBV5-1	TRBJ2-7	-	CACSFTETYEQYF	TGCGCCTGCAGCTTTACTGAGACCTACGAGCAGTACTTC
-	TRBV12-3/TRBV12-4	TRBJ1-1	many	CASSLVSQGNTEAFF	TGTGCCAGCAGTTTAGTGTCGCAGGGGAACACTGAAGCTTTCTTT
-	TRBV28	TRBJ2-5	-	CASSNETVRETQYF	TGTGCCAGCAGTAATGAGACAGTTCGAGAGACCCAGTACTTC
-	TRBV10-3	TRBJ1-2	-	CAIRDGSDYGYTF	TGTGCCATCAGGGACGGAAGCGACTATGGCTACACCTTC
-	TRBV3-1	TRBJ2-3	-	CASSQVTGAPADTQYF	TGTGCCAGCAGCCAAGTAACGGGGGCTCCGGCAGATACGCAGTATTTT
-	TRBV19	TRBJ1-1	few	CASSMRHNEAFF	TGTGCCAGTAGTATGCGACACAATGAAGCTTTCTTT
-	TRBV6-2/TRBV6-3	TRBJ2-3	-	CAIATPPHTDTQYF	TGTGCCATTGCGACCCCTCCCCACACAGATACGCAGTATTTT
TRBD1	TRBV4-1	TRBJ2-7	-	CTSSPRDRPASEQYF	TGCACCAGCAGCCCCCGGGACAGGCCTGCAAGCGAGCAGTACTTC
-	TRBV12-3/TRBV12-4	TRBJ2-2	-	CASSLYAGELFF	TGTGCCAGCAGTTTATACGCCGGGGAGCTGTTTTTT
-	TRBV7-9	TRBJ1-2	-	CASSLARDAKNYGYTF	TGTGCCAGCAGCCTAGCCCGGGACGCCAAAAACTATGGCTACACCTTC
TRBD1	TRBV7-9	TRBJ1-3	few	CASSLGYGTGVYTIYF	TGTGCCAGCAGCTTAGGATATGGGACAGGGGTGTACACCATATATTTT
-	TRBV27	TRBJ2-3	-	CASSWGTGTTDTQYF	TGTGCCAGCAGTTGGGGAACAGGGACCACAGATACGCAGTATTTT